The 5 T cell receptor beta chains below were found in one sample sequenced in a study of cytomegalovirus exposure and HLA in healthy donors. A multiplex PCR was run with 60 Vbeta primers and 13 Jbeta primers. TCRdb's copy holds only in-frame clones and misses some; the assay was immunoSEQ multiplex PCR. The repertoire holds 150,000 to 200,000 clones, with roughly 80% as singletons. Sequencing used PBMCs. The receptors derive from a male donor in good health and CMV-seronegative.

The chain couples TRBV6-5 to TRBJ1-5, with a possible D match to TRBD1 (6 bases). The CDR3 is 15 amino acids. With 6 bases removed from V and 3 bases from J, the gap between germline ends came to 15 bases. Per germline, CDR1 MNHEY and CDR2 SVGAGI. In DNA, the CDR3 is TGTGCCAGCAGGTCCGGGGACAAAATCAATCAGCCCCAGCATTTT. It encodes CASRSGDKINQPQHF.

The chain employs TRBV5-6 and TRBJ1-2; D not resolved. Per the germline V gene, CDR1 is SGHDT and CDR2 is YYEEEE. The CDR3 has 14 residues. The V and J ends lost 0 bases and 7 bases respectively, with 13 bases between them. In nucleotides, the CDR3 is TGTGCCAGCAGCTTGGTGGGAGCCCGGTCTGGCTACACCTTC. Translation gives CASSLVGARSGYTF.

The chain joins TRBV7-2 to TRBJ2-7; D unclear. Germline V gene data show CDR1 as SGHTA and CDR2 as FQGNSA. The CDR3 is 14 amino acids. V lost 0 bases, J lost 2 bases, and 8 bases lay in between. The CDR3 DNA sequence: TGTGCCAGCAGCTTAGCAACAGTACCCTACGAGCAGTACTTC. Encoded protein: CASSLATVPYEQYF.

The chain couples TRBV7-9 to TRBJ1-2; D may be TRBD1 (5 bases). Germline V gene data show CDR1 as SEHNR and CDR2 as FQNEAQ (reference sequence). This CDR3 is 18 amino acids long. Trimming took off 2 bases at V and 8 bases at J, with 27 bases between the two ends. The CDR3 is CASSLISSGKFPREGYTF. CDR3 DNA: TGTGCCAGCAGCTTAATTTCGTCAGGGAAGTTTCCAAGGGAAGGCTACACCTTC.

CDR3: CASSVPRGTGELFF. CDR3 nucleotide sequence: TGTGCCAGTAGTGTCCCCAGGGGAACCGGGGAGCTGTTTTTT. The chain is built from TRBV19 and TRBJ2-2; tentatively, D is TRBD1 (6 bases). V lost 5 bases and J lost 5, with 12 bases in between. Germline values: CDR1 LNHDA, CDR2 SQIVND (reference sequence). There are 14 residues in the CDR3.